Listed here are 21 T cell receptor beta chains from one sample, sequenced in a study of cytomegalovirus exposure and HLA in healthy donors. Primers included in the PCR were 60 Vbeta and 13 Jbeta primers. The data were produced by immunoSEQ multiplex PCR, yet TCRdb's version contains in-frame clones alone and is incomplete. In the table there are about 160,000 clones, 70% to 85% of which are singletons. Material: PBMCs. The receptors stem from a man aged 25 to 40 in good health and CMV-seropositive.

The V and J genes are TRBV7-8 and TRBJ2-7, with TRBD1 matching 7 bases. In germline, CDR1 is SGHVS, CDR2 FQNEAQ. V lost 2 bases to trimming and J lost 2 bases; unmatched junction nucleotides: 6. The CDR3 spans 15 residues. The CDR3 sequence: CASSLTWDRAYEQYF. In DNA form, the CDR3 reads TGTGCCAGCAGCTTAACCTGGGACAGAGCCTACGAGCAGTACTTC. Full variable domain (remainder filled in from reference TRBV7-8 and TRBJ2-7): GAGVSQSPRYKVAKRGQDVALRCDPISGHVSLFWYQQALGQGPEFLTYFQNEAQLDKSGLPSDRFFAERPEGSVSTLKIQRTQQEDSAVYLCASSLTWDRAYEQYFGPGTRLTVT.

This chain links TRBV6-5 with TRBJ2-7, with 9 positions matching TRBD1. CDR1 and CDR2 (germline): MNHEY, SVGAGI. This CDR3 spans 13 amino acids. The V and J ends lost 8 bases and 3 bases, in that order; junction bases with no gene match: 5. CDR3 bases: TGTGCCAGCGGACGACAGGGGGTCTACGAGCAGTACTTC. Its protein product is CASGRQGVYEQYF.

The chain is built from TRBV9 and TRBJ1-4, with D possibly matching TRBD1 (5 bases). V was clipped by 4 bases and J by 8 bases, with 15 bases between them. From germline, CDR1 is SGDLS and CDR2 YYNGEE. The CDR3 runs 14 residues. The CDR3 DNA follows: TGTGCCAGCAGCACCCGGGGGGGAGGGGAAAAACTGTTTTTT. Its protein product is CASSTRGGGEKLFF.

V gene TRBV4-1 combines with J gene TRBJ1-6, with 11 positions matching TRBD1. Trimming took 0 bases from V and 9 from J; bases not matched to a gene: 4. Germline CDR1 reads MGHRA; CDR2 reads YSYEKL. This CDR3 is built from 16 residues. CDR3 residues: CASSQERTGGGSPLHF. CDR3 coding DNA: TGCGCCAGCAGCCAAGAGCGGACAGGGGGCGGTTCACCCCTCCACTTT.

V is TRBV9 and J is TRBJ2-2; the D gene is possibly TRBD1 (5 bases). V dropped 2 bases and J dropped 0 bases, with 8 bases sitting between them. This CDR3 has 15 residues. The germline V gene encodes CDR1 SGDLS and CDR2 YYNGEE. The DNA of the CDR3 is TGTGCCAGCAGCGTCAGGGATACGAACACCGGGGAGCTGTTTTTT. Protein product: CASSVRDTNTGELFF.

The count of this clone is one. The CDR3 DNA reads TGTGCCAGCAGTTTAAGCGCAGAGCAGTACTTC. It specifies CASSLSAEQYF. This chain joins TRBV28 and TRBJ2-7; the D is unclear. Germline CDR1 MDHEN, CDR2 SYDVKM. V shed 2 bases and J shed 7 bases, with 6 bases lying between them. The CDR3 is 11 amino acids.

This chain uses TRBV7-9 with TRBJ1-6, with 7 bases aligning to TRBD1. This CDR3 comprises 14 residues. The germline V gene has CDR1 SEHNR and CDR2 FQNEAQ (reference sequence). Trimming at V came to 5 bases and at J to 8 bases, leaving 6 bases not matched to a gene. CDR3 nucleotide sequence: TGTGCCAGCAGCGAGACAGGGTTGGATTCACCCCTCCACTTT. Translation: CASSETGLDSPLHF. The variable domain in full, completed from reference TRBV7-9 and TRBJ1-6, reads DTGVSQNPRHKITKRGQNVTFRCDPISEHNRLYWYRQTLGQGPEFLTYFQNEAQLEKSRLLSDRFSAERPKGSFSTLEIQRTEQGDSAMYLCASSETGLDSPLHFGNGTRLTVT.

The J gene is TRBJ2-7, the V gene TRBV5-1; TRBD1 agrees at 8 bases. Trimming at V came to 0 bases and at J to 6 bases, leaving 5 bases not matched to a gene. The CDR3 spans 14 residues. Germline CDR1 and CDR2: SGHRS and YFSETQ. CDR3 loop: CASSLGSGGGEQYF. CDR3 DNA: TGCGCCAGCAGCTTGGGTTCAGGGGGCGGCGAGCAGTACTTC.

This chain uses TRBV5-6 with TRBJ2-7; D is possibly TRBD2 (6 bases). V gave up 0 bases and J gave up 4 bases, with 11 bases separating them. This CDR3 region has 14 residues. The germline CDR1 and CDR2 sequences are SGHDT and YYEEEE. CDR3 nucleotides: TGTGCCAGCAGCTTGGGGGGGGAAGGTTACGAGCAGTACTTC. Protein product: CASSLGGEGYEQYF.

The chain has TRBV5-1 and TRBJ2-2; the match to TRBD1 covers 8 bases. This CDR3 spans 16 amino acids. Germline CDR1 and CDR2: SGHRS and YFSETQ. V shed 4 bases, J shed 5 bases, and the junction held 10 bases outside the gene matches. As DNA, the CDR3 is TGCGCCAGCAGCGTCAAGACAGGGGATGGAACCGGGGAGCTGTTTTTT. Its protein product is CASSVKTGDGTGELFF. Full variable domain (outside the CDR3, taken from reference TRBV5-1 and TRBJ2-2): KAGVTQTPRYLIKTRGQQVTLSCSPISGHRSVSWYQQTPGQGLQFLFEYFSETQRNKGNFPGRFSGRQFSNSRSEMNVSTLELGDSALYLCASSVKTGDGTGELFFGEGSRLTVL.

The chain employs TRBV7-3 and TRBJ1-1, with D maybe TRBD1 (6 bases). This CDR3 contains 13 residues. V was cut by 4 bases and J by 6 bases, with 12 bases left in between. Germline CDR1 is SGHTA and CDR2 is FQGTGA. CDR3 in amino acids: CASSSQGVSEAFF. The CDR3 nucleotides are TGTGCCAGCAGCTCACAGGGAGTTTCTGAAGCTTTCTTT.

This clone was counted once. V usage is TRBV19 and J usage is TRBJ2-5; 8 nucleotides agree with TRBD1. The CDR3 length is 13 residues. Trimming took 5 bases from V and 4 from J; bases not matched to a gene: 3. The germline gives CDR1 LNHDA, CDR2 SQIVND (reference sequence). The DNA for the CDR3 is TGTGCCAGTAGTTCAACAGGGGGAGAGACCCAGTACTTC. This gives the protein CASSSTGGETQYF.

The rearrangement joins TRBV11-3 to TRBJ2-7, with TRBD1 matching 8 bases. Germline values: CDR1 SGHNT, CDR2 YENEEA. This CDR3 is built from 14 residues. The ends lost 1 base at V and 3 bases at J; junction bases unmatched: 2. The CDR3 here is CASSLGTGYYEQYF. In nucleotides, the CDR3 is TGTGCCAGCAGCTTAGGGACAGGGTACTACGAGCAGTACTTC. The full variable domain, its missing parts supplied by reference TRBV11-3 and TRBJ2-7, is EAGVVQSPRYKIIEKKQPVAFWCNPISGHNTLYWYLQNLGQGPELLIRYENEEAVDDSQLPKDRFSAERLKGVDSTLKIQPAELGDSAVYLCASSLGTGYYEQYFGPGTRLTVT.

V is TRBV7-7 and J is TRBJ2-5; 10 bases match TRBD1. The junction had 3 bases not matched to a gene; V was cut back by 3 bases and J by 5 bases. The CDR3 runs to 14 residues. Germline CDR1 is SSHAT and CDR2 is FNYEAQ (reference sequence). The DNA of the CDR3 is TGTGCCAGCAGCTTGGACAGGGGGATGGAGACCCAGTACTTC. Protein sequence: CASSLDRGMETQYF. Filled out from reference TRBV7-7 and TRBJ2-5, the complete variable domain reads GAGVSQSPRYKVTKRGQDVTLRCDPISSHATLYWYQQALGQGPEFLTYFNYEAQPDKSGLPSDRFSAERPEGSISTLTIQRTEQRDSAMYRCASSLDRGMETQYFGPGTRLLVL.

This clone was detected once. The chain employs TRBV28 and TRBJ2-7, with 13 nucleotides matching TRBD2. V gave up 4 bases and J gave up 4 bases; unmatched junction bases: 4. The CDR3 runs 15 residues. The V gene's germline CDR1 is MDHEN and CDR2 SYDVKM. CDR3 nucleotide sequence: TGTGCCAGCAGTTCGACTAGCGGGGGGTTATACGAGCAGTACTTC. Its protein product is CASSSTSGGLYEQYF.

This chain links TRBV7-6 with TRBJ1-6, with unresolved D. Germline V gene sequence: CDR1 SGHVS, CDR2 FNYEAQ. The CDR3 spans 17 residues. V gave up 1 base and J gave up 3 bases, with 13 bases separating them. CDR3 loop: CASSLGLARSYNSPLHF. The CDR3 DNA sequence: TGTGCCAGCAGCTTAGGATTAGCGCGCAGCTATAATTCACCCCTCCACTTT.

This clone was counted a single time. The chain links TRBV11-3 to TRBJ2-3; 9 bases fit TRBD1. Germline V gene data show CDR1 as SGHNT and CDR2 as YENEEA. The CDR3 extends over 15 amino acids. J lost 3 bases, V lost 7 bases, and 8 bases had no gene match. This CDR3 reads CASKMTGGPTDTQYF. The CDR3 nucleotides read TGTGCCAGCAAGATGACAGGGGGGCCGACAGATACGCAGTATTTT.

This chain joins TRBV19 and TRBJ2-1, with D possibly matching TRBD1 (6 bases). Trimming stripped 4 bases from V and 0 bases from J, with 10 bases between. This CDR3 has 15 amino acids. Per the germline V gene, CDR1 is LNHDA and CDR2 is SQIVND (reference sequence). This CDR3 is CASSTPTGSYNEQFF. The CDR3 bases are TGTGCCAGTAGTACCCCGACAGGCTCCTACAATGAGCAGTTCTTC.

V usage is TRBV19 and J usage is TRBJ2-7; tentative D call: TRBD1 (6 bases). This CDR3 contains 15 residues. Germline V gene lookup returns CDR1 LNHDA and CDR2 SQIVND (reference sequence). V was shortened by 5 bases and J by 3 bases, with 17 bases between the two germline ends. The CDR3 region is CASSSQGDTLYEQYF. The DNA for the CDR3 is TGTGCCAGTAGTTCACAGGGAGATACGCTCTACGAGCAGTACTTC.

V and J are TRBV5-1 and TRBJ2-1; no firm D call. V lost 2 bases to trimming and J lost 3 bases, with 3 bases between them. The CDR3 runs to 12 residues. CDR1 is SGHRS, CDR2 YFSETQ, per germline. DNA of the CDR3: TGCGCCAGCAGCTTTAACTACAATGAGCAGTTCTTC. It is translated as CASSFNYNEQFF.

This chain connects TRBV6-1 to TRBJ2-3; 10 positions match TRBD2. The V gene's germline CDR1 is MNHNS and CDR2 SASEGT. The CDR3 length is 15 residues. The trim removed 6 bases at V and 7 bases at J, leaving 10 bases unmatched. The CDR3 is CASRRLAGLPNTQYF. In nucleotides, the CDR3 is TGTGCCAGCAGAAGACTAGCGGGCCTCCCAAATACGCAGTATTTT.